The text below deals with one T cell receptor (beta chain). Its antigen is not yet known. The input lacks base qualities; no much larger clone sits a single base away. Genomic DNA was extracted from sorted cells with the QIAGEN DNeasy Blood and Tissue Kit for TCRbeta CDR3 sequencing. High-throughput TCRbeta CDR3 sequencing, including PCR amplification with bias correction and internal controls, was performed commercially through immunoSEQ. Regarding the original processing steps: Unique productive TCRbeta sequences were defined by CDR3 nucleotide sequence where primers matched, and otherwise by CDR3 amino acid sequence together with Vbeta and Jbeta genes. To correct sorting error, sequences shared between sorted populations at a frequency ratio of 2:1 or less were removed; the rest were assigned to the higher population. Donor-reactive sequences were defined as at least 5-fold expanded in CFSE-low cells versus unstimulated cells, with frequency of at least 0.01% in CFSE-low cells. Jensen-Shannon divergence, calculated on the top 100 TCRbeta sequences ranked by frequency, was used to quantify repertoire divergence. For samples with multiple sequencing runs, sorting error was corrected in each run separately before the runs were combined. The table comes from immuneACCESS by way of TCRdb, which keeps in-frame sequences with V and J called. Part of the clones is missing from these tables; in studies checked, under half for an unresolved V gene and the rest for unknown reasons. The V and J calls and clone size were taken over from that table, and D and trimming were inferred from the DNA. The sample contains 20,000 to 25,000 clones, over 75% of them found a single time. 25% of the sample is in the top ten clones.

Trimming removed 1 base from V and 2 bases from J; the gene matches leave 6 bases unexplained. The germline V gene encodes CDR1 SGHAT and CDR2 FQNNGV. The CDR3 has 17 amino acids, counting the end cysteine and phenylalanine. Just the 51-base CDR3 DNA is kept, in frame starting at base 1. The source of the sample is a study of Tregs in tolerant kidney transplant recipients (dated 2019 in TCRdb). With regard to the full study: Before combined kidney and bone marrow transplantation, this study identified donor-specific regulatory T cells using TCRbeta sequencing and then followed those same cells after transplant.

According to the study, the label for this sample's time point signals: 6 months after combined kidney and bone marrow transplant. The transplants used related donors with nonmyeloablative bone marrow transplantation, and mixed chimerism in the human trials was transient. Unstimulated Tregs (CD4+CD25+CD127-), CD4+ non-Tregs (CD4+CD25-), CD4 and CD8 cells were FACS-sorted from thawed PBMCs. The patients were a few recipients of combined kidney and bone marrow transplants from the ITN036ST trial, and samples were available only from these trial subjects. Healthy control blood was processed to PBMCs with a Ficoll density gradient and then cryopreserved, whereas patient PBMCs were collected both before and after transplant. Here is what the overall study found, with its caveats: The most biologically relevant and donor-specific TCRbeta repertoire appeared to be identified by expanding Tregs with activated donor B cells. Biological reproducibility was not examined directly, but technical replication error appeared to be minimal. The study was constrained by small patient numbers, and validation of the findings is required in larger populations and under other immunosuppression protocols. For some patients the PCR primers changed over time, which made it impossible to compare the samples from those patients at the nucleotide level. Donor-specific Treg expansion exceeded global Treg expansion in tolerant patients, suggesting antigen-driven rather than nonspecific expansion.

In this chain, TRBV11-2 is recombined with TRBJ2-3; the junction holds 10 bases that match TRBD1. This clonotype was sampled from a human patient who received a combined kidney and bone marrow transplant. It is possible that, after a transplant, some T cells come from the graft donor. The source was CD8+ T cells from blood (PBMCs), collected 6 months after the transplant. The DNA reads as follows: TGTGCCAGCAGCTTAGCTAGGGGACAGGGGCTCACAGATACGCAGTATTTT. Translated, it gives CASSLARGQGLTDTQYF.